This TCR beta chain comes out of a study of shared clonotypes between healthy human individuals. Across the whole study: The study enrolled two women and three men aged 18 to 49. Three plates each covered CD4 naive and memory; CD8 naive two, CD8 memory one.

This clone occurred once. Across several immunoSEQ plates, the genomic DNA of each subset was split evenly. Data came from immunoSEQ multiplex PCR; TCRdb stores just in-frame clones and leaves some out. The sample has 1.6 million or so clones; 98% to 99% are singletons. CDR3 length: 14 amino acids. Trimming removed 7 bases from V and 1 base from J; junction bases left unmatched: 8. Per the germline V gene, CDR1 is SQVTM and CDR2 is ANQGSEA. Specimen: naive CD4+ T cells sorted from blood. Stated subset: CD45RA+ positively selected. The chain combines TRBV29-1 with TRBJ2-3; TRBD2 matches at 7 bases. The source of this sequence is a man aged 30 to 45 in good health. The CDR3 DNA reads as TGCAGCGCTCCGTTTACTAGCGGCACAGATACGCAGTATTTT. Its protein is CSAPFTSGTDTQYF.